The 6 T cell receptor beta chains presented below share a single source sample, sequenced in a study of T cells in localized non-small cell lung cancer. Method: immunoSEQ multiplex PCR; TCRdb's copy keeps in-frame clones and lacks some. Of under 40,000 clones in the sample, around 84% are singletons; the top ten hold 35% to 40%. Source: peripheral blood, taken before any cancer treatment. These receptors were taken from a male donor aged 60 or over with stage II squamous cell lung carcinoma.

This rearrangement joins TRBV4-3 to TRBJ1-3; D gene uncertain. Germline V gene lookup returns CDR1 LGHNA and CDR2 YSLEER. Deletions cut 8 bases from V and 2 bases from J, with 16 bases between. This CDR3 is 15 amino acids long. CDR3 loop: CASPPLCRPGNTIYF. DNA of the CDR3: TGCGCCAGCCCCCCACTTTGCAGACCTGGAAACACCATATATTTT.

This rearrangement joins TRBV28 to TRBJ1-5, with D unresolved. V was shortened by 3 bases and J by 2 bases, with 8 bases between the two germline ends. The CDR3 totals 14 residues. CDR1 MDHEN and CDR2 SYDVKM come from the germline V gene. The CDR3 bases are TGTGCCAGCAGTTTCAACGGGGGCAATCAGCCCCAGCATTTT. This translates into CASSFNGGNQPQHF.

The rearrangement joins TRBV5-4 to TRBJ2-3, with D maybe TRBD1 (5 bases). This CDR3 region has 13 residues. V was clipped by 5 bases and J by 4 bases, with 11 bases between them. The germline V gene encodes CDR1 SGHNT and CDR2 YYREEE (reference sequence). The CDR3, as DNA: TGTGCCAGCAGGAACAGGACGCCAGATACGCAGTATTTT. It codes for CASRNRTPDTQYF.

The CDR3 spells CASSPGPRSSYNEQFF. Written as DNA, the CDR3 is TGTGCCAGCTCACCAGGCCCCCGGAGCTCCTACAATGAGCAGTTCTTC. The genes are TRBV18 and TRBJ2-1; D is ambiguous. The V and J ends lost 2 bases and 0 bases respectively, with 11 bases between them. This CDR3 is 16 amino acids long. Germline CDR1 KGHSH, CDR2 LQKENI.

The rearrangement uses TRBV7-2 and TRBJ2-1; maybe TRBD1 (5 bases). The CDR3 covers 12 residues. The germline CDR1 and CDR2 sequences are SGHTA and FQGNSA. V lost 5 bases, J lost 7 bases, and 9 bases lay in between. As DNA, the CDR3 is TGTGCCAGCAGCCCACAGGCTAATGAGCAGTTCTTC. Translated: CASSPQANEQFF.

This clone was seen more than once but under ten times. This chain connects TRBV9 to TRBJ1-1; perhaps TRBD1 as D (5 bases). V was pared by 0 bases and J by 7 bases, with 10 bases between. The germline V gene has CDR1 SGDLS and CDR2 YYNGEE. The length of the CDR3 is 13 residues. The CDR3, as DNA: TGTGCCAGCAGCGTAGTGGAAGGGGTTGAAGCTTTCTTT. Residues: CASSVVEGVEAFF.